This note documents a single T cell receptor (beta chain) sequence. V was shortened by 2 bases and J by 0 bases, with 17 bases between the two germline ends. The CDR3 has 17 amino acids. CDR1 is SGDLS, CDR2 YYNGEE, per germline. Repertoires were generated with immunoSEQ multiplex PCR, while TCRdb's copy carries only in-frame clones and drops some. The table lists about 2.3 million clones, about 90% of them singletons, with roughly 0.34% in the top ten. The sample originates from a study of shared clonotypes between healthy human individuals. At the level of the study: The people who gave samples were a couple of women and a few men aged 18 to 49. Researchers assigned three CD4 naive, three CD4 memory, two CD8 naive and one CD8 memory plate to each donor.

The receptor comes from a man aged 18 to 35 in good health. Some clones in this sample may be carry-over from other donors' samples. Input material: naive CD4+ T cells from PBMCs. Subset meaning: CD45RA+ positively selected. The chain links TRBV9 to TRBJ1-1, with D possibly TRBD1 on 5 matching bases. CDR3 region: CASSVGGGRAVNTEAFF. CDR3 in DNA: TGTGCCAGCAGCGTTGGGGGAGGGCGCGCGGTGAACACTGAAGCTTTCTTT.